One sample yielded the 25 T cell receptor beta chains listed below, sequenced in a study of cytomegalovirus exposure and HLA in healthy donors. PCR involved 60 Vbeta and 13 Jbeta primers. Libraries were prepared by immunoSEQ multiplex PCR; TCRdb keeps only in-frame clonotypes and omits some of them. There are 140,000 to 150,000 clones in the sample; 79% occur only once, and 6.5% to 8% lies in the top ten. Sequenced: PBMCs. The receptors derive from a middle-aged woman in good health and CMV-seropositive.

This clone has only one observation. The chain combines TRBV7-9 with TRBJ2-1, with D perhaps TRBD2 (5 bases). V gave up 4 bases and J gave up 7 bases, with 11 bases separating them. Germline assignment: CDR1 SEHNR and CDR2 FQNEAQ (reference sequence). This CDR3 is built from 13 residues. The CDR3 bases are TGTGCCAGCAGCTCCGGGGTAGGGAATGAGCAGTTCTTC. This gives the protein CASSSGVGNEQFF. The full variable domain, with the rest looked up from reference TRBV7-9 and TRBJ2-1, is DTGVSQNPRHKITKRGQNVTFRCDPISEHNRLYWYRQTLGQGPEFLTYFQNEAQLEKSRLLSDRFSAERPKGSFSTLEIQRTEQGDSAMYLCASSSGVGNEQFFGPGTRLTVL.

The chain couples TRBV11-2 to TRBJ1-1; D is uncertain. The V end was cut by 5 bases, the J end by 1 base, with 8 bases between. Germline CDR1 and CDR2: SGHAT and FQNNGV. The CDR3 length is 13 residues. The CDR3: CASSSKPNTEAFF. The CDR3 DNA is TGTGCCAGCAGCAGCAAGCCGAACACTGAAGCTTTCTTT. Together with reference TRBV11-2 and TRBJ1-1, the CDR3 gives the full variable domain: EAGVAQSPRYKIIEKRQSVAFWCNPISGHATLYWYQQILGQGPKLLIQFQNNGVVDDSQLPKDRFSAERLKGVDSTLKIQPAKLEDSAVYLCASSSKPNTEAFFGQGTRLTVV.

CDR3 in amino acids: CASSRTGTSVLYTF. Here the CDR3 DNA reads TGCGCCAGCAGCCGCACTGGGACAAGCGTACTCTACACCTTC. V usage is TRBV5-1 and J usage is TRBJ1-2; maybe TRBD1 (6 bases). The CDR3 sequence is 14 residues long. V lost 4 bases, J lost 10 bases, and 20 bases lay in between. Germline assignment: CDR1 SGHRS and CDR2 YFSETQ.

CDR3 bases: TGCGCCAGCAGTCTCCTACTAGCGGGGGCCGCGGATGAGCAGTTCTTC. This encodes CASSLLLAGAADEQFF. This chain uses TRBV4-1 with TRBJ2-1; TRBD2 aligns across 11 bases. V was pared by 6 bases and J by 8 bases, with 12 bases of the junction left unmatched. This CDR3 region has 16 residues. CDR1 is MGHRA, CDR2 YSYEKL, per germline.

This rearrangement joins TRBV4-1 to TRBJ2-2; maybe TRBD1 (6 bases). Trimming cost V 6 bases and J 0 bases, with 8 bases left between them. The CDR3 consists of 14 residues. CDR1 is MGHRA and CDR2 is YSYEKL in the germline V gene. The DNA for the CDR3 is TGCGCCAGCAGAGGGACAACGAACACCGGGGAGCTGTTTTTT. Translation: CASRGTTNTGELFF.

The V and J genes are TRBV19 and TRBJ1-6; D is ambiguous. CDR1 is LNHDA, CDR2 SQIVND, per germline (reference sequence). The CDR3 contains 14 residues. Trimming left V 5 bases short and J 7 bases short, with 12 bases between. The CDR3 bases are TGTGCCAGTAGTCACACGGGTGAAAATTCACCCCTCCACTTT. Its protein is CASSHTGENSPLHF.

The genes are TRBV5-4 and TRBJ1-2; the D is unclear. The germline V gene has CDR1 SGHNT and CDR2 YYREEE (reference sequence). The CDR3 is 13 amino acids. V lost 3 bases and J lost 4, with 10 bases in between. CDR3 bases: TGTGCCAGCAGCTCCCAGGACTTCTATGGCTACACCTTC. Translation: CASSSQDFYGYTF.

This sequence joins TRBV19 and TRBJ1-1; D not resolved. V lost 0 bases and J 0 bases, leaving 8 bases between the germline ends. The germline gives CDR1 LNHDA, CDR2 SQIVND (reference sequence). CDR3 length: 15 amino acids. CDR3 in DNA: TGTGCCAGTAGTATAGAGGGGAGGATGAACACTGAAGCTTTCTTT. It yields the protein CASSIEGRMNTEAFF.

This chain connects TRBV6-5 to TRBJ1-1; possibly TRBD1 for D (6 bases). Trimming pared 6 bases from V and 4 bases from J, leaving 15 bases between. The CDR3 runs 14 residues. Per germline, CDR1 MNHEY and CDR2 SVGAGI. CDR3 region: CASRPQGSITEAFF. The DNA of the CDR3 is TGTGCCAGCAGGCCCCAGGGGAGTATCACTGAAGCTTTCTTT.

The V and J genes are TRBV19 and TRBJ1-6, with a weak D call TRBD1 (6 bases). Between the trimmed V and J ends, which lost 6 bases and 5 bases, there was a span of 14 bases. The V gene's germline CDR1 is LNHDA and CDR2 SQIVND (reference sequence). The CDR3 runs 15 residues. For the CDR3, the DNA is TGTGCCAGTAGCCGATCGGGACAAGATAATTCACCCCTCCACTTT. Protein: CASSRSGQDNSPLHF.

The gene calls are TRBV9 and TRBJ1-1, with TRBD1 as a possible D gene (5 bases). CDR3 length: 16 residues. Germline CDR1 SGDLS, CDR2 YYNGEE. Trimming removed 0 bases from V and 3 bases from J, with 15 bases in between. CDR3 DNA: TGTGCCAGCAGCGTAGGTTTGGGGCCTAGGGACACTGAAGCTTTCTTT. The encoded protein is CASSVGLGPRDTEAFF.

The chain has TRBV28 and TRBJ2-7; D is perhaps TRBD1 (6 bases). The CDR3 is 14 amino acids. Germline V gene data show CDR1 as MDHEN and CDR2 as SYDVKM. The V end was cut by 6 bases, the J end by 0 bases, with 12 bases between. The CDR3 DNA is TGTGCCAGCAGCTCTGGACAGAGCTCCTACGAGCAGTACTTC. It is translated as CASSSGQSSYEQYF.

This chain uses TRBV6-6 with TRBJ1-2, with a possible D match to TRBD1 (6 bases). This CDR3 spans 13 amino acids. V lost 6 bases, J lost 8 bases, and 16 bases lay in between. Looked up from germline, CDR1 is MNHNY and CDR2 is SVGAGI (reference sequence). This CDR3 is CASRSPGGQGYTF. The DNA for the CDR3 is TGTGCCAGCAGATCCCCCGGGGGGCAAGGCTACACCTTC.

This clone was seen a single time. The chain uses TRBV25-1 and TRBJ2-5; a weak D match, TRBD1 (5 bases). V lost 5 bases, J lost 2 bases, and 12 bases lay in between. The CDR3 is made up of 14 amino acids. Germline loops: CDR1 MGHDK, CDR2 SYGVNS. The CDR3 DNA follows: TGTGCCAGCAGTCCTTGGGGCAAGCAAGAGACCCAGTACTTC. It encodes CASSPWGKQETQYF. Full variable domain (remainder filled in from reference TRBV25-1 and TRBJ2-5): EADIYQTPRYLVIGTGKKITLECSQTMGHDKMYWYQQDPGMELHLIHYSYGVNSTEKGDLSSESTVSRIRTEHFPLTLESARPSHTSQYLCASSPWGKQETQYFGPGTRLLVL.

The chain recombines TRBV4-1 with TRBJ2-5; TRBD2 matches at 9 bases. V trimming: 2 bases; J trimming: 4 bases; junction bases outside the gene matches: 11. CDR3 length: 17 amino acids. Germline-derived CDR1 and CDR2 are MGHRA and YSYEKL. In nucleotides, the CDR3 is TGCGCCAGCAGCCAAAACCCTAGCGGGGCCCCCCCAGAGACCCAGTACTTC. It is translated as CASSQNPSGAPPETQYF.

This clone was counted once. The CDR3: CASTTGFTEAFF. DNA of the CDR3: TGTGCCAGCACAACAGGGTTCACTGAAGCTTTCTTT. The genes are TRBV6-5 and TRBJ1-1, with a tentative D call TRBD1 (6 bases). V was trimmed by 7 bases and J by 4 bases, leaving 10 bases between them. The CDR3 sequence is 12 residues long. CDR1 and CDR2 from the germline V gene are MNHEY and SVGAGI.

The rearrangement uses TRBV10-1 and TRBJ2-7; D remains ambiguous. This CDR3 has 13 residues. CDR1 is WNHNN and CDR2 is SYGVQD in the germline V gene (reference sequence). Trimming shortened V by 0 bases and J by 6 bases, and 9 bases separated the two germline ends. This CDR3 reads CASSESPQFEQYF. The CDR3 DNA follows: TGCGCCAGCAGTGAGTCTCCACAATTCGAGCAGTACTTC.

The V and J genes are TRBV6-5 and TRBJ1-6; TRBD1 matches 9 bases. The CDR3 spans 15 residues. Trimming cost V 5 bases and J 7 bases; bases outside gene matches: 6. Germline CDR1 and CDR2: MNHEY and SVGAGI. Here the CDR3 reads CASSGGQGRNSPLHF. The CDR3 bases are TGTGCCAGCAGTGGGGGACAGGGAAGGAATTCACCCCTCCACTTT.

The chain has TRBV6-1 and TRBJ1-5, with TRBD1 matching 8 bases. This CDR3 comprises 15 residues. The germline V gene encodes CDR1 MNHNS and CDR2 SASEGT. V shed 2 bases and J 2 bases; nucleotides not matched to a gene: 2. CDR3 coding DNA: TGTGCCAGCAGTGAAAACAGGGGGGGCAATCAGCCCCAGCATTTT. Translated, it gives CASSENRGGNQPQHF.

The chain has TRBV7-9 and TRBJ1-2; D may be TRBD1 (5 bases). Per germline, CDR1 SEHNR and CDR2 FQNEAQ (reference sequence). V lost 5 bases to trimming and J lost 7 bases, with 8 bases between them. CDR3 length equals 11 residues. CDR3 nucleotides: TGTGCCAGCAGCCACAGGTTTGGCTACACCTTC. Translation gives CASSHRFGYTF.

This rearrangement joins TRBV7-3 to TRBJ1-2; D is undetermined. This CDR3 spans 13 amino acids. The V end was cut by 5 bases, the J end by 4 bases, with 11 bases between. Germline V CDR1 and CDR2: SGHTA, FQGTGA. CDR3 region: CASSVVRFYGYTF. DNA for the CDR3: TGTGCCAGCAGCGTCGTCAGGTTCTATGGCTACACCTTC.

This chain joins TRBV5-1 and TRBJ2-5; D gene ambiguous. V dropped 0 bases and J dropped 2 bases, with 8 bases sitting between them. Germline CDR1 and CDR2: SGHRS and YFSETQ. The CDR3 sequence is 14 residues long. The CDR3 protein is CASSLGGHQETQYF. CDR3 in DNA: TGCGCCAGCAGCTTGGGTGGGCATCAAGAGACCCAGTACTTC.

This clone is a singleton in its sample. CDR3 amino acids: CASRGDSLLTDTQYF. The DNA of the CDR3 is TGTGCCAGTAGGGGGGACAGCTTACTCACAGATACGCAGTATTTT. This rearrangement joins TRBV19 to TRBJ2-3; 7 positions agree with TRBD1. This CDR3 contains 15 residues. V lost 6 bases, J lost 2 bases, and 8 bases stayed unmatched. Germline CDR1 reads LNHDA; CDR2 reads SQIVND (reference sequence).

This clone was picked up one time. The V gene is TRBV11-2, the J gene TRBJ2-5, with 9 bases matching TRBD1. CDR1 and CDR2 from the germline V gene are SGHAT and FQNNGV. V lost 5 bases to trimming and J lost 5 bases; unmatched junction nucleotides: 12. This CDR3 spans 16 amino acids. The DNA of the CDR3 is TGTGCCAGCAGCACCCGACAGGGGGGTCTGGGGGAGACCCAGTACTTC. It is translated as CASSTRQGGLGETQYF.

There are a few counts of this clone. The CDR3 bases are TGTGCCAGCAGCTTAGATCAACCAGGGGCGGCTGAAGCTTTCTTT. Protein sequence: CASSLDQPGAAEAFF. The V and J genes are TRBV11-2 and TRBJ1-1; a possible D gene is TRBD1 (6 bases). The germline gives CDR1 SGHAT, CDR2 FQNNGV. The CDR3 runs 15 residues. V was clipped by 0 bases and J by 6 bases, with 14 bases between them. Complete variable domain (other parts from reference TRBV11-2 and TRBJ1-1): EAGVAQSPRYKIIEKRQSVAFWCNPISGHATLYWYQQILGQGPKLLIQFQNNGVVDDSQLPKDRFSAERLKGVDSTLKIQPAKLEDSAVYLCASSLDQPGAAEAFFGQGTRLTVV.